The 8 T cell receptor beta chains below all came from one sample that was sequenced in a study of blood T cell repertoires in COVID-19. Clones were sequenced by immunoSEQ multiplex PCR, and TCRdb holds only the in-frame ones, with some missing. The profile shows some 300,000 clones, roughly 90% of them singletons. The sequenced sample consisted of peripheral blood. The receptors were sampled from a woman aged 70-85 years with COVID-19, enrolled during active disease.

The CDR3 nucleotides are TGCGCCAGCAGTTCGGGATATGAAGCTTTCTTT. This codes for CASSSGYEAFF. This sequence joins TRBV5-1 and TRBJ1-1, with no clear D. The CDR3 has 11 residues. With 5 bases removed from V and 7 bases from J, the gap between germline ends came to 9 bases. Germline V gene data show CDR1 as SGHRS and CDR2 as YFSETQ.

The chain is built from TRBV5-6 and TRBJ1-3; 9 nucleotides match TRBD1. V shed 4 bases, J shed 5 bases, and the junction held 7 bases outside the gene matches. This CDR3 comprises 15 residues. Per the germline V gene, CDR1 is SGHDT and CDR2 is YYEEEE. The CDR3 spells CASSQTGGERNTIYF. The CDR3, as DNA: TGTGCCAGCAGCCAGACAGGGGGGGAAAGAAACACCATATATTTT.

The chain is built from TRBV5-1 and TRBJ1-3; tentative D call: TRBD1 (5 bases). CDR3 size: 14 residues. Per the germline V gene, CDR1 is SGHRS and CDR2 is YFSETQ. The V gene lost 4 bases and the J gene lost 2 bases, with 10 bases spanning the gap. The CDR3 DNA sequence: TGCGCCAGCAGCCCTCAGGGCGCTGGAAACACCATATATTTT. Translating it yields CASSPQGAGNTIYF.

This clone turned up a few times. V and J are TRBV5-6 and TRBJ1-1; 9 nucleotides line up with TRBD1. Germline V gene lookup returns CDR1 SGHDT and CDR2 YYEEEE. V lost 4 bases to trimming and J lost 4 bases; unmatched junction nucleotides: 8. This CDR3 comprises 15 residues. DNA for the CDR3: TGTGCCAGCAGCGCATTACAGGGGGCTGGCACTGAAGCTTTCTTT. As protein: CASSALQGAGTEAFF.

V gene TRBV24-1 combines with J gene TRBJ2-2, with D maybe TRBD1 (5 bases). Trimming shortened V by 3 bases and J by 6 bases, and 13 bases separated the two germline ends. From germline, CDR1 is KGHDR and CDR2 SFDVKD. This CDR3 spans 15 amino acids. The CDR3 here is CATSDLTEGAGELFF. The CDR3 bases are TGTGCCACCAGTGATCTGACAGAAGGGGCCGGGGAGCTGTTTTTT.

The chain has TRBV19 and TRBJ2-7; 9 bases are shared with TRBD2. The junction had 7 bases not matched to a gene; V was cut back by 5 bases and J by 2 bases. Germline CDR1 LNHDA, CDR2 SQIVND (reference sequence). The CDR3 length is 15 residues. This CDR3 reads CASSLRLAETYEQYF. The CDR3 region has the DNA TGTGCCAGTAGTCTAAGACTAGCGGAAACCTACGAGCAGTACTTC. The full variable domain, in which reference TRBV19 and TRBJ2-7 provide the parts outside the CDR3, is DGGITQSPKYLFRKEGQNVTLSCEQNLNHDAMYWYRQDPGQGLRLIYYSQIVNDFQKGDIAEGYSVSREKKESFPLTVTSAQKNPTAFYLCASSLRLAETYEQYFGPGTRLTVT.

The V and J genes are TRBV7-8 and TRBJ1-5, with 10 bases aligning to TRBD1. J was trimmed by 7 bases and V by 5 bases; bases with no gene match: 8. The germline V gene has CDR1 SGHVS and CDR2 FQNEAQ. The CDR3 covers 15 residues. The CDR3 loop is CASSLRQGARQPQHF. The CDR3 nucleotides read TGTGCCAGCAGCCTACGACAGGGGGCAAGGCAGCCCCAGCATTTT.

The J gene is TRBJ1-5, the V gene TRBV2; D gene uncertain. This CDR3 region has 14 residues. The germline V gene encodes CDR1 SNHLY and CDR2 FYNNEI. Trimming removed 0 bases at V and 2 bases at J, with 5 bases between. The CDR3 spells CASSEAQGNQPQHF. As DNA, the CDR3 is TGTGCCAGCAGTGAAGCGCAGGGCAATCAGCCCCAGCATTTT. The variable domain in full, completed from reference TRBV2 and TRBJ1-5, reads EPEVTQTPSHQVTQMGQEVILRCVPISNHLYFYWYRQILGQKVEFLVSFYNNEISEKSEIFDDQFSVERPDGSNFTLKIRSTKLEDSAMYFCASSEAQGNQPQHFGDGTRLSIL.